This T cell receptor (beta chain) came from a study of T cells expressing NK-cell markers. Background on the study: In sorted CD3+CD56+NKG2C+, CD3+CD56+NKG2C- and CD3+CD56-NKG2C+ T cells, TCR beta repertoires were obtained. The eight sequenced donors comprised seven who were HCMV-seropositive and one who was seronegative.

As concerns this clonotype: The antigen is not known.

The CDR3 contains 14 residues. From germline, CDR1 is SGHTA and CDR2 FQGNSA. Findings and limits, study-wide: HCMV specificity of the expanded NKG2C+ T cell clones stayed unclear.

UMIs accompanied the 5'RACE template switching by which TCR beta cDNA was made. TCRdb re-called the 5' RACE reads and shows each CDR3 protein once, DNA omitted. The sample shows roughly 390,000 distinct CDR3 sequences, and roughly 5.2% sits with its ten largest clones. This receptor was obtained from a man between 18 and 69 years old in good health. The sequencing input was blood T cells: a sorted CD56 or NKG2C T cell subset, CD4+ or CD8+ T cells, or bulk PBMC T cells (not recorded which). The chain has TRBV7-2 and TRBJ1-6. The CDR3 spells CASSLAQKNSPLHF.